This T cell receptor beta chain was captured by sequencing in a study of T cells after yellow fever vaccination. The length of the CDR3 is 20 residues. The J segment lost 2 bases and the V segment lost 8 bases, leaving 21 bases of the junction unmatched. CDR1 and CDR2 (germline): WSHSY, SAAADI. As concerns this clonotype: It may be a read error: a sequence one base away is much more abundant.

TCRdb re-derived calls from the 5' RACE reads in MiXCR, one entry per CDR3 protein. The sample includes about 110,000 distinct CDR3 sequences, roughly 8.9% of them seen just once. Here the sequenced sample was CD8+ T cells sorted from PBMCs, taken 45 days after the yellow fever booster vaccination. The sequence was obtained from a man aged 25-40 years who received the YFV17D yellow fever vaccine. This sequence joins TRBV10-2 and TRBJ2-3; 11 bases are a match to TRBD2. CDR3 in amino acids: CASCFELAGVGATHTDTQYF. In nucleotides, the CDR3 is TGCGCCAGCTGTTTCGAACTAGCGGGAGTGGGGGCCACACACACAGATACGCAGTATTTT.